These 23 T cell receptor beta chains share one sample of origin, sequenced in a study of regulatory T cells in long-lasting Graves disease. Sample time point: persistent/refractory GD, antithyroid drugs over 5 years with positive TRAb. From PBMCs, RNA was extracted and then used to make the TCR library. Relying on iRepertoire HTBI primers and Arm-PCR of CDR3 regions, the team built TCR beta libraries. TCRdb re-derived calls from the multiplex PCR reads in MiXCR, one entry per CDR3 protein. Seen here are around 510,000 distinct CDR3 sequences, less than 25% observed once, and the top ten hold 7% to 10%. The specimen was peripheral blood mononuclear cells (PBMCs), collected when the disease was refractory, from a patient treated with antithyroid drugs. The receptor source for this set is a female donor with Graves disease.

This clonotype was observed many times. The J gene is TRBJ1-2, the V gene TRBV7-9, with D perhaps TRBD1 (6 bases). The CDR3 consists of 13 residues. V shed 1 base and J shed 8 bases, with 11 bases lying between them. Germline V lookup: CDR1 SEHNR, CDR2 FQNEAQ (reference sequence). CDR3 nucleotide sequence: TGTGCCAGCAGCTTAGGAGGGGGGAGCGGCTACACCTTC. This codes for CASSLGGGSGYTF.

The J gene is TRBJ2-5, the V gene TRBV29-1; D is ambiguous. Trimming took off 4 bases at V and 1 base at J, with 7 bases between the two ends. Germline assignment: CDR1 SQVTM and CDR2 ANQGSEA. This CDR3 comprises 12 residues. The CDR3 DNA sequence: TGCAGCGTTGGCGCCATCCAAGAGACCCAGTACTTC. It specifies CSVGAIQETQYF.

The chain joins TRBV28 to TRBJ2-7, with D possibly matching TRBD2 (6 bases). There are 12 residues in the CDR3. V lost 9 bases, J lost 7 bases, and 16 bases lay in between. CDR1 and CDR2 (germline): MDHEN, SYDVKM. Here the CDR3 reads CASRDFIREQYF. DNA of the CDR3: TGTGCCAGTCGGGACTTTATTAGAGAGCAGTACTTC.

The chain uses TRBV5-1 and TRBJ2-7, with D possibly TRBD1 on 8 matching bases. The V and J ends lost 4 bases and 2 bases respectively, with 16 bases between them. The CDR3 contains 15 residues. Per germline, CDR1 SGHRS and CDR2 YFSETQ. The CDR3 region has the DNA TGCGCCAGCAGCAACGGACAGGGAGGGCCCTACGAGCAGTACTTC. Translation gives CASSNGQGGPYEQYF.

There are many counts of this clonotype. The chain links TRBV30 to TRBJ1-5; TRBD1 agrees at 8 bases. The J segment lost 4 bases and the V segment lost 1 base, leaving 3 bases of the junction unmatched. Germline V gene sequence: CDR1 GTSNPN, CDR2 SVGIG (reference sequence). The CDR3 covers 14 residues. The CDR3: CAWSGGTGNQPQHF. CDR3 bases: TGTGCCTGGAGTGGCGGGACAGGTAATCAGCCCCAGCATTTT.

This clonotype was observed many times. The V call is TRBV7-3, the J call TRBJ1-1; unclear D gene. The CDR3 contains 13 residues. The germline V gene encodes CDR1 SGHTA and CDR2 FQGTGA. V was pared by 2 bases and J by 1 base, with 5 bases between. The DNA for the CDR3 is TGTGCCAGCAGCTTATGGGGGAACACTGAAGCTTTCTTT. This sequence encodes CASSLWGNTEAFF.

A note on this clonotype: A clone one base away is much larger, so this may be a read error. This chain joins TRBV6-2 or TRBV6-3 and TRBJ1-5, with 8 bases matching TRBD1. CDR3 length: 16 amino acids. The V gene end was trimmed by 6 bases and the J gene end by 1 base; junction bases not matched to a gene: 8. Germline-derived CDR1 and CDR2 are MNHEY and SVGEGT. The CDR3 DNA is TGTGCCAGCAGAGGGACAGGCCGATTAAGCAATCAGCCCCAGCATTTT. Protein product: CASRGTGRLSNQPQHF.

This clonotype was seen many times. V usage is TRBV28 and J usage is TRBJ2-5, with 10 bases lining up with TRBD1. The junction had 6 bases not matched to a gene; V was cut back by 3 bases and J by 5 bases. The CDR3 runs 15 residues. Germline V gene data show CDR1 as MDHEN and CDR2 as SYDVKM. CDR3 in DNA: TGTGCCAGCAGTTTCGACAGGGGGCTGGGGGAGACCCAGTACTTC. Encoded protein: CASSFDRGLGETQYF.

This chain links TRBV28 with TRBJ2-5; TRBD2 matches 7 bases. Germline V CDR1 and CDR2: MDHEN, SYDVKM. This CDR3 spans 15 amino acids. V lost 0 bases, J lost 3 bases, and 4 bases stayed unmatched. The CDR3 loop is CASSLWGLAEETQYF. CDR3 nucleotides: TGTGCCAGCAGTTTATGGGGCCTAGCGGAAGAGACCCAGTACTTC. Combining the CDR3 with reference TRBV28 and TRBJ2-5 gives the whole variable domain DVKVTQSSRYLVKRTGEKVFLECVQDMDHENMFWYRQDPGLGLRLIYFSYDVKMKEKGDIPEGYSVSREKKERFSLILESASTNQTSMYLCASSLWGLAEETQYFGPGTRLLVL.

Ten or more counts support this clonotype. This rearrangement joins TRBV6-1 to TRBJ2-7; 10 bases are shared with TRBD1. J gave up 2 bases and V 6 bases, and 7 bases lay outside the gene matches. This CDR3 region has 15 residues. In germline, CDR1 is MNHNS, CDR2 SASEGT. CDR3 sequence (DNA): TGTGCCAGCAGAGACCCCGGGACAGGGGCCTACGAGCAGTACTTC. Translated, it gives CASRDPGTGAYEQYF.

This clonotype was recorded at least ten times. The rearrangement links TRBV6-5 to TRBJ2-7; D is undetermined. CDR1 is MNHEY, CDR2 SVGAGI, per germline. This CDR3 has 13 amino acids. V lost 2 bases and J lost 1, with 6 bases in between. The CDR3 sequence is CASSYTWSYEQYF. The DNA of the CDR3 is TGTGCCAGCAGTTACACGTGGTCCTACGAGCAGTACTTC.

The table lists this clonotype with a few counts. The chain links TRBV7-9 to TRBJ2-5, with D unresolved. Germline CDR1 is SEHNR and CDR2 is FQNEAQ (reference sequence). The V gene lost 1 base and the J gene lost 5 bases, with 5 bases spanning the gap. The CDR3 extends over 12 amino acids. The CDR3 here is CASSLERETQYF. DNA of the CDR3: TGTGCCAGCAGCTTAGAGAGGGAGACCCAGTACTTC.

This chain joins TRBV10-3 and TRBJ1-4; 11 nucleotides align to TRBD1. This CDR3 comprises 13 residues. From germline, CDR1 is ENHRY and CDR2 SYGVKD. The trim removed 11 bases at V and 7 bases at J, leaving 6 bases unmatched. CDR3 region: CASTGTGGEKLFF. The CDR3 DNA follows: TGTGCCTCAACCGGGACAGGGGGTGAAAAACTGTTTTTT.

In its sample, this clonotype was seen a few times. The chain recombines TRBV6-1 with TRBJ2-2; 9 bases match TRBD1. Losses at the gene ends were 6 bases for V and 4 bases for J; bases not matched to a gene: 6. CDR1 and CDR2 from the germline V gene are MNHNS and SASEGT. The CDR3 spans 15 residues. The CDR3 nucleotides read TGTGCCAGCAGAACAGGGGGCGCGTCCACCGGGGAGCTGTTTTTT. Its protein is CASRTGGASTGELFF.

J is TRBJ2-1 and V is TRBV27; 8 positions match TRBD2. Germline-derived CDR1 and CDR2 are MNHEY and SMNVEV (reference sequence). V lost 3 bases, J lost 8 bases, and 9 bases stayed unmatched. The CDR3 loop spans 15 amino acids. Written as DNA, the CDR3 is TGTGCCAGCAGTTTCGCGGGAGGACACCCCGATGAGCAGTTCTTC. Amino acids: CASSFAGGHPDEQFF.

In its sample, this clonotype was seen many times. This sequence joins TRBV12-3 or TRBV12-4 and TRBJ1-1; 7 bases line up with TRBD1. The CDR3 runs to 12 residues. The trim removed 6 bases at V and 5 bases at J, leaving 3 bases unmatched. This CDR3 is CASSVQGTEAFF. CDR3 nucleotide sequence: TGTGCCAGCAGCGTACAGGGGACTGAAGCTTTCTTT.

This clonotype has more than one count but fewer than ten. This rearrangement joins TRBV19 to TRBJ2-7; unclear D gene. Trimming cost V 5 bases and J 3 bases, with 14 bases left between them. CDR3 length: 14 amino acids. In germline, CDR1 is LNHDA, CDR2 SQIVND (reference sequence). CDR3 residues: CASSLTASLYEQYF. CDR3 DNA: TGTGCCAGTAGTTTAACAGCCTCCCTCTACGAGCAGTACTTC.

In its sample, this clonotype was seen many times. The chain joins TRBV6-1 to TRBJ2-7, with D unclear. Germline lookup yields CDR1 MNHNS and CDR2 SASEGT. The CDR3 has 12 residues. Between the trimmed V and J ends, which lost 6 bases and 2 bases, there was a span of 8 bases. CDR3 nucleotide sequence: TGTGCCAGCAGCCCCAGAACCTACGAGCAGTACTTC. This encodes CASSPRTYEQYF.

The rearrangement uses TRBV12-3 or TRBV12-4 and TRBJ2-1; TRBD2 matches 8 bases. V trimming: 1 base; J trimming: 10 bases; junction bases outside the gene matches: 9. The CDR3 sequence is 15 residues long. In DNA, the CDR3 is TGTGCCAGCAGTTTAGAGGGGCTCGGGGGGGGAGAGCAGTTCTTC. It codes for CASSLEGLGGGEQFF.

This clonotype has just a few counts. V is TRBV3-1 and J is TRBJ2-5; weak D call: TRBD1 (6 bases). V lost 0 bases and J lost 4, with 15 bases in between. Germline loops: CDR1 LGHDT, CDR2 YNNKEL (reference sequence). CDR3 length equals 16 residues. The DNA for the CDR3 is TGTGCCAGCAGCCAAGATCATGGCAGGGGAAGAGAGACCCAGTACTTC. Translation: CASSQDHGRGRETQYF.

This clonotype has a count of ten or more. V and J are TRBV6-1 and TRBJ2-5; possibly TRBD1 or TRBD2 for D (5 bases each). The CDR3 has 15 amino acids. CDR1 and CDR2 (germline): MNHNS, SASEGT. V was pared by 3 bases and J by 5 bases, with 16 bases between. Here the CDR3 DNA reads TGTGCCAGCAGTGAGCAGGGAAAAGGCGGGGAGACCCAGTACTTC. Translating it yields CASSEQGKGGETQYF.

This chain's CDR3 is CSADGQGNTEAFF. The CDR3 DNA sequence: TGCAGTGCGGACGGACAGGGGAACACTGAAGCTTTCTTT. The chain joins TRBV20-1 to TRBJ1-1; 8 bases map to TRBD1. The ends lost 6 bases at V and 1 base at J; junction bases unmatched: 4. Germline V gene sequence: CDR1 DFQATT, CDR2 SNEGSKA (reference sequence). The CDR3 spans 13 residues.

The V and J genes are TRBV9 and TRBJ2-1, with 9 positions matching TRBD2. Germline CDR1 reads SGDLS; CDR2 reads YYNGEE. CDR3 length: 14 residues. V lost 2 bases to trimming and J lost 8 bases; unmatched junction nucleotides: 5. In DNA form, the CDR3 reads TGTGCCAGCAGCGTGATAGCGGGAGCTGATGAGCAGTTCTTC. Translation gives CASSVIAGADEQFF.